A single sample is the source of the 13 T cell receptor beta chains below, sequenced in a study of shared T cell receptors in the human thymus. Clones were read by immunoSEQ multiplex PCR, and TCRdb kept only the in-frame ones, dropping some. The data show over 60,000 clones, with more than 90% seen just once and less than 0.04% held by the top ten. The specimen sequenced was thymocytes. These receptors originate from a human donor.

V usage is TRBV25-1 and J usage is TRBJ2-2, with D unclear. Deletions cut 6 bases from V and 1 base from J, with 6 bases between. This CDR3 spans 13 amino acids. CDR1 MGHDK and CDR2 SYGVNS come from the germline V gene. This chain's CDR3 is CASSPLNTGELFF. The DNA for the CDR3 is TGTGCCAGCAGCCCCCTGAACACCGGGGAGCTGTTTTTT.

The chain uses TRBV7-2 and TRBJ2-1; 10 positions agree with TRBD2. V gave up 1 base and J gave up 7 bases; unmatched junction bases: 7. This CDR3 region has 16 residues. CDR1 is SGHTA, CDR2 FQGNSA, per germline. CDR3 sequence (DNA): TGTGCCAGCAGCTTAGAGTCAGCGGGGGGGCCTAATGAGCAGTTCTTC. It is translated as CASSLESAGGPNEQFF.

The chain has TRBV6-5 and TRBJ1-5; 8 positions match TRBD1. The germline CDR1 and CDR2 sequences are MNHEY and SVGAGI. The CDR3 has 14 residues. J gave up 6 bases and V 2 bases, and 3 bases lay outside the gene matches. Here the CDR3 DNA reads TGTGCCAGCAGTTACGGACAGGGTAGTCAGCCCCAGCATTTT. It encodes CASSYGQGSQPQHF.

The CDR3 nucleotides are TGTGCCAGCAGCTCCTGGGACCCGGTGGACAGGGAACATGGCTACACCTTC. The encoded protein is CASSSWDPVDREHGYTF. The rearrangement links TRBV5-8 to TRBJ1-2, with 8 bases matching TRBD1. The germline gives CDR1 SGHTS, CDR2 YDEGEE. CDR3 length: 17 amino acids. The junction had 16 bases not matched to a gene; V was cut back by 3 bases and J by 6 bases.

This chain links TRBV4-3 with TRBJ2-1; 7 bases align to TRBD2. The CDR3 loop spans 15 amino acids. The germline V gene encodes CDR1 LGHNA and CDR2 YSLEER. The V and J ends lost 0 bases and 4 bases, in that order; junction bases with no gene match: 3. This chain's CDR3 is CASSQEASGYNEQFF. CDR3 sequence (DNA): TGCGCCAGCAGCCAAGAAGCTAGCGGTTACAATGAGCAGTTCTTC.

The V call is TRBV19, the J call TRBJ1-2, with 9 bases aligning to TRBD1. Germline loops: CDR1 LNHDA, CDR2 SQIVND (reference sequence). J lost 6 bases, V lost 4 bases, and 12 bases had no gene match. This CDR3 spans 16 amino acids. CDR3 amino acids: CASSTKTGTGPHGYTF. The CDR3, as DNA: TGTGCCAGTAGTACGAAGACCGGGACAGGGCCCCATGGCTACACCTTC.

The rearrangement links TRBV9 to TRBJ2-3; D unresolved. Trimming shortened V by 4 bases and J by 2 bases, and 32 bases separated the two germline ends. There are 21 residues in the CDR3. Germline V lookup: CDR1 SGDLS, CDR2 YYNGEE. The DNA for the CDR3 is TGTGCCAGCAGCCCTCCTACGTTGCGTACCCACACGGGTGTTGTCACAGATACGCAGTATTTT. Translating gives CASSPPTLRTHTGVVTDTQYF.

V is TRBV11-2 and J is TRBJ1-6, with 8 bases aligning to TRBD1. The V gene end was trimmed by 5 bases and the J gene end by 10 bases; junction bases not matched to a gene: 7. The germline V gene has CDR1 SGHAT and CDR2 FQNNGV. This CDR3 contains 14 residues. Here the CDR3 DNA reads TGTGCCAGCAGCCTCCCACAGGGGGACTCACCCCTCCACTTT. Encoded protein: CASSLPQGDSPLHF.

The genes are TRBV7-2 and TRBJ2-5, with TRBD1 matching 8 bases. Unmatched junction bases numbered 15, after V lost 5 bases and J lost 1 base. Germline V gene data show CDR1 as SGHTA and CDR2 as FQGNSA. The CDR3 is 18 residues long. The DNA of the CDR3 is TGTGCCAGCAGCCTACCTGGTGGTCACAGGGGGTCCCAAGAGACCCAGTACTTC. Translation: CASSLPGGHRGSQETQYF.

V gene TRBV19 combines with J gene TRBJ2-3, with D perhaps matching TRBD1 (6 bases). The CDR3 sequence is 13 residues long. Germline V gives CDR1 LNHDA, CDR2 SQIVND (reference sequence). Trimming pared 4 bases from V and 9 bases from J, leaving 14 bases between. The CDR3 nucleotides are TGTGCCAGTAGTAAAAACAGGGAGAAAACGCAGTATTTT. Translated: CASSKNREKTQYF.

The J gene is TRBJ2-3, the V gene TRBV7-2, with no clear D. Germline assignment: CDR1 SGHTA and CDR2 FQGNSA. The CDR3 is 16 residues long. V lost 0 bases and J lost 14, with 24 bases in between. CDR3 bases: TGTGCCAGCAGCTTAGCGCGGAGACCAGTTATCCCTCCTTCGTATTTT. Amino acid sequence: CASSLARRPVIPPSYF.

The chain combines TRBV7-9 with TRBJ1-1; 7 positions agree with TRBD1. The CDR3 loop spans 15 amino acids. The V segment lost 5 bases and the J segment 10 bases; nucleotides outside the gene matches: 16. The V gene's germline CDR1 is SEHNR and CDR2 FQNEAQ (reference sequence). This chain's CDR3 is CASSARDSGPSGAFF. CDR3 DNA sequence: TGTGCCAGCAGCGCCCGGGACAGCGGCCCATCTGGAGCTTTCTTT.

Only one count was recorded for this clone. The CDR3 region has the DNA TGTGCCACCAGCCCCCGCGAGCGGGGGACCTACGAGCAGTACTTC. As protein: CATSPRERGTYEQYF. The chain carries TRBV15 and TRBJ2-7; 8 bases agree with TRBD2. Germline V gives CDR1 LNHNV, CDR2 YYDKDF (reference sequence). V was clipped by 5 bases and J by 2 bases; unmatched bases: 8. CDR3 length: 15 amino acids.